This TCR beta chain appears in the sequencing data of a study of shared clonotypes between healthy human individuals. Concerning this clone: No antigen is known for it.

The study separated CD4+ cells into CD45RA+ naive and CD45RA-negative memory subsets. TCRdb's copy holds only in-frame clones and misses some; the assay was immunoSEQ multiplex PCR. The repertoire holds nearly 750,000 clones, with 72% as singletons. Trimming cost V 0 bases and J 3 bases; bases outside gene matches: 4. In germline, CDR1 is LNHNV, CDR2 YYDKDF (reference sequence). This CDR3 comprises 16 residues. General observations from the study: Clonotype sharing across several donors was observed for about 4.8% of naive CD4 clonotypes. Sampling covered nothing but blood. Tissue TCR repertoires likely differ from those found in blood.

The sequenced sample was memory CD4+ T cells sorted from blood. Subset meaning: CD45RA-negative fraction. The source is a woman aged 25 to 45 in good health. The chain has TRBV15 and TRBJ1-4; TRBD1 matches 7 bases. CDR3 sequence (DNA): TGTGCCACCAGCAGAGATCAAGGGACAGCTAATGAAAAACTGTTTTTT. Protein sequence: CATSRDQGTANEKLFF.